This TCR beta chain was profiled in a study of shared clonotypes between healthy human individuals. Study context: Three plates each covered CD4 naive and memory; CD8 naive two, CD8 memory one.

Repertoires were generated with immunoSEQ multiplex PCR, while TCRdb's copy carries only in-frame clones and drops some. In the table there are about 2.3 million clones, just over 90% of which are singletons. Study outcomes and limitations: Roughly 5% of naive CD4 clonotypes were shared across several donors. Estimated clonotype richness was generally higher in naive than memory subsets. Rarefaction exposed incomplete sorted-subset sequencing despite large depth.

Germline loops: CDR1 KGHSH, CDR2 LQKENI. The length of the CDR3 is 14 residues. V lost 3 bases, J lost 1 base, and 10 bases lay in between. A few counts support this clone. The target antigen is unknown. Distinct nucleotide sequences in the sample also encode this CDR3. Sequencing used naive CD4+ T cells from PBMCs. The sample's subset: CD45RA+ positively selected. This rearrangement joins TRBV18 to TRBJ2-7, with a possible D match to TRBD1 (6 bases). This clonotype was sampled from a man between 18 and 35 years old in good health. Some clones in this sample may be carry-over from other donors' samples. The DNA of the CDR3 is TGTGCCAGCTCACCCGACAGGAGATCCTACGAGCAGTACTTC. This encodes CASSPDRRSYEQYF.